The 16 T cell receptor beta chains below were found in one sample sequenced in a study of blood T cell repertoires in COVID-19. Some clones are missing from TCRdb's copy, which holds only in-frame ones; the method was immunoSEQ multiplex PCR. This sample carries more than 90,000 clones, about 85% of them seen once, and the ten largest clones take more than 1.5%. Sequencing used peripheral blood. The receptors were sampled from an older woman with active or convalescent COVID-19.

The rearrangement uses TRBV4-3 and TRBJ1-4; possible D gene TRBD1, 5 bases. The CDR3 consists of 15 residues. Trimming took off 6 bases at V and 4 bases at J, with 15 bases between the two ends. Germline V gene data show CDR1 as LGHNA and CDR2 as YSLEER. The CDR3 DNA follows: TGCGCCAGCAGTCGGACATTGCTATATAATGAAAAACTGTTTTTT. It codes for CASSRTLLYNEKLFF.

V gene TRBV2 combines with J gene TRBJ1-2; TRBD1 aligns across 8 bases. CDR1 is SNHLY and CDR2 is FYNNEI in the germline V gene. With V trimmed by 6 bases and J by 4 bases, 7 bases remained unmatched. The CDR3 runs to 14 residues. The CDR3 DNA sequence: TGTGCCAGCAGACGGACAGGGTCAGGCTATGGCTACACCTTC. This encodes CASRRTGSGYGYTF.

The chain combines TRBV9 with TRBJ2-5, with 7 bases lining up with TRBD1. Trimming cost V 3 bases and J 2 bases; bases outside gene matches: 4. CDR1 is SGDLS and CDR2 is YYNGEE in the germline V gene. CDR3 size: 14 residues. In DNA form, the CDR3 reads TGTGCCAGCAGCGCTCAACAGGGGCAAGAGACCCAGTACTTC. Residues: CASSAQQGQETQYF.

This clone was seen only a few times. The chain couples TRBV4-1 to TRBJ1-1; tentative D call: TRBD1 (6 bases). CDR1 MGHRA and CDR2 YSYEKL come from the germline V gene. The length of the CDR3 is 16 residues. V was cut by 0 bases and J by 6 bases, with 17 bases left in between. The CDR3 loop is CASSQDLNRVGSEAFF. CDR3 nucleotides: TGCGCCAGCAGCCAAGATCTTAACAGGGTTGGGTCTGAAGCTTTCTTT.

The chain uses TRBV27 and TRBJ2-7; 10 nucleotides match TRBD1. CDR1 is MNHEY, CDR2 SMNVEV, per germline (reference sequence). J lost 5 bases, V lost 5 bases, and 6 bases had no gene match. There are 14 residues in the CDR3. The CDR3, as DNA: TGTGCCAGCAGTCGCGGGACAGGGGTCAACGAGCAGTACTTC. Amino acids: CASSRGTGVNEQYF.

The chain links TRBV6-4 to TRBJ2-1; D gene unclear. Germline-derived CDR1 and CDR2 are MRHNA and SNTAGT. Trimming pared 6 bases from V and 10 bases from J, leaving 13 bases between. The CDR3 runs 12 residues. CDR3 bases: TGTGCCAGCAGGAGGAAGGATCGGGAGCAGTTCTTC. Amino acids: CASRRKDREQFF.

The CDR3 DNA follows: TGTGCCAGCAGCCCCGGGACAGGGTTCCTCGAGCAGTACTTC. Encoded protein: CASSPGTGFLEQYF. V is TRBV7-2 and J is TRBJ2-7; TRBD1 agrees at 9 bases. Trimming cost V 5 bases and J 6 bases; bases outside gene matches: 8. The CDR3 extends over 14 amino acids. Germline loops: CDR1 SGHTA, CDR2 FQGNSA.

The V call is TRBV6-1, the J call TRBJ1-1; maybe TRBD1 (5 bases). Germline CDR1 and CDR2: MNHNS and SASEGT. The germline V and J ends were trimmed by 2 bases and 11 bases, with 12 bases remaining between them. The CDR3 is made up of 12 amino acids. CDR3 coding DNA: TGTGCCAGCAGTGAATCGGGGGAGTCTGCTTTCTTT. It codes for CASSESGESAFF.

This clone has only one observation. CDR3 in DNA: TGTGCCAGCAGCAACAGCCATTTGACGGTGTCTAACTATGGCTACACCTTC. Protein sequence: CASSNSHLTVSNYGYTF. The rearrangement uses TRBV4-2 and TRBJ1-2; no firm D call. Germline lookup yields CDR1 LGHNA and CDR2 YNFKEQ. V was pared by 5 bases and J by 0 bases, with 19 bases between. This CDR3 comprises 17 residues.

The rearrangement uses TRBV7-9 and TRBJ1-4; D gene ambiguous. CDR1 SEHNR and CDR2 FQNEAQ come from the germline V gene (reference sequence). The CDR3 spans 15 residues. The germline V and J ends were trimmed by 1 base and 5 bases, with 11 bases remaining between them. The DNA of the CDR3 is TGTGCCAGCAGCTTAGGTGACACGGTAAATGAAAAACTGTTTTTT. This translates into CASSLGDTVNEKLFF.

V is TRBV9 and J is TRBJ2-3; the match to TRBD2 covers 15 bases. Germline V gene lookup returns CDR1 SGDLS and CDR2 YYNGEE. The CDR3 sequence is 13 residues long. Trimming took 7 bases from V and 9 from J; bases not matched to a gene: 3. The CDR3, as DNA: TGTGCCAGCGGACTAGCGGGGGGGCGCACGCAGTATTTT. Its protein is CASGLAGGRTQYF.

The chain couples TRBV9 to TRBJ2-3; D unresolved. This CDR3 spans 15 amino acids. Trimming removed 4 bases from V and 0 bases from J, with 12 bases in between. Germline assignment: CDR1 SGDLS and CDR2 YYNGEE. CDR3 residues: CASSTGMTSTDTQYF. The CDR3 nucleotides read TGTGCCAGCAGCACTGGAATGACTAGCACAGATACGCAGTATTTT.

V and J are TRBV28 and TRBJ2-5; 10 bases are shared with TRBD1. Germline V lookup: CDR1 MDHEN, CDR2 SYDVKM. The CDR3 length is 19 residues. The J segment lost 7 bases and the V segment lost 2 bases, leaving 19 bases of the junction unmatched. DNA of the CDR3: TGTGCCAGCAGTTTACCCGGGACAGGGGCGATTCTCGAAATAGGGACCCAGTACTTC. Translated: CASSLPGTGAILEIGTQYF.

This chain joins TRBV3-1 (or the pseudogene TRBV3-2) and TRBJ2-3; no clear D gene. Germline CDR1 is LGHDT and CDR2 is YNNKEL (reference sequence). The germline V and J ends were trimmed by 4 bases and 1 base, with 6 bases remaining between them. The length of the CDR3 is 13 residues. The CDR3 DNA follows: TGTGCCAGCAGCCTTAGCCGCACAGATACGCAGTATTTT. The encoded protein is CASSLSRTDTQYF.

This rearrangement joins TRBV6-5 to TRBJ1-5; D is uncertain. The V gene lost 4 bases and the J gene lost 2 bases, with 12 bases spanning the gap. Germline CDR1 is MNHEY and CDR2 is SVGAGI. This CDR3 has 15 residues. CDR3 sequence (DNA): TGTGCCAGCAGTTTAACGGCCGGGGGCAATCAGCCCCAGCATTTT. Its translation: CASSLTAGGNQPQHF.

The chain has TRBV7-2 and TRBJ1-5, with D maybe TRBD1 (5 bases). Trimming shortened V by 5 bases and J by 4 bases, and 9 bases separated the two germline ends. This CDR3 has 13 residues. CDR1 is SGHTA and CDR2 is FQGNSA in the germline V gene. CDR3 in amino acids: CASSAYRNQPQHF. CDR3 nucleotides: TGTGCCAGCAGCGCCTACAGGAATCAGCCCCAGCATTTT.